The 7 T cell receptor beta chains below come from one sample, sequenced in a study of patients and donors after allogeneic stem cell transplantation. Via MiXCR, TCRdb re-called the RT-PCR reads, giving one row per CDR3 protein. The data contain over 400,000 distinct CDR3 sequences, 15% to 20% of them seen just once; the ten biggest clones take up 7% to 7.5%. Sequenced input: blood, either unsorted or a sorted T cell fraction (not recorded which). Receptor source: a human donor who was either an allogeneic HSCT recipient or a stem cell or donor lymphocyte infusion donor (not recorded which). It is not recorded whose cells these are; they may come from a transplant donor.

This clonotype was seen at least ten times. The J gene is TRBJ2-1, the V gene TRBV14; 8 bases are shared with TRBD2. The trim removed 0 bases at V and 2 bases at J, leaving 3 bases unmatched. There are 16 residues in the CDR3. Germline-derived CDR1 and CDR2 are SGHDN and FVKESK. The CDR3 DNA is TGTGCCAGCAGCCAAGATTCAGCGGGAGCCTACAATGAGCAGTTCTTC. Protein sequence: CASSQDSAGAYNEQFF.

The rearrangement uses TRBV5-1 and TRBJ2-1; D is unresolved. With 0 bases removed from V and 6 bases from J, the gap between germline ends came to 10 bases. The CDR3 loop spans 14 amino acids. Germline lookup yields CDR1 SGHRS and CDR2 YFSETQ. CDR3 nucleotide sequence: TGCGCCAGCAGCTTGGTTTCGTCGTTCAATGAGCAGTTCTTC. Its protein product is CASSLVSSFNEQFF.

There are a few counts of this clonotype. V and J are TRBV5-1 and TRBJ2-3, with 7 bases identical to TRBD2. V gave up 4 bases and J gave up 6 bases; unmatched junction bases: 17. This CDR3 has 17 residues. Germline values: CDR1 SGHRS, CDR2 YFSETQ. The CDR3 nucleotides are TGCGCCAGCAGCCCCAGGTGGGGGGGAGAGATTATGGATACGCAGTATTTT. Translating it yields CASSPRWGGEIMDTQYF.

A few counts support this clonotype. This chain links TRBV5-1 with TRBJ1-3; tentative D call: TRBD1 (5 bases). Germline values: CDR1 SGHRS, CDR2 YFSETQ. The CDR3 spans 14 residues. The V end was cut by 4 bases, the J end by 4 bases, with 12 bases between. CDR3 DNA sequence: TGCGCCAGCAGCCCCGGGACCGAAGGAAACACCATATATTTT. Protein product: CASSPGTEGNTIYF.

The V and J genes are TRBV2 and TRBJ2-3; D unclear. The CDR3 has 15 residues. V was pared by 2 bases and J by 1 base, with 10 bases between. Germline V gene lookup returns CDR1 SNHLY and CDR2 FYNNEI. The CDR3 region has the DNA TGTGCCAGCAGTGAACGAGGCCCGGGCACAGATACGCAGTATTTT. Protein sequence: CASSERGPGTDTQYF. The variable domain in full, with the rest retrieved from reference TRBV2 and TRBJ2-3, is EPEVTQTPSHQVTQMGQEVILRCVPISNHLYFYWYRQILGQKVEFLVSFYNNEISEKSEIFDDQFSVERPDGSNFTLKIRSTKLEDSAMYFCASSERGPGTDTQYFGPGTRLTVL.

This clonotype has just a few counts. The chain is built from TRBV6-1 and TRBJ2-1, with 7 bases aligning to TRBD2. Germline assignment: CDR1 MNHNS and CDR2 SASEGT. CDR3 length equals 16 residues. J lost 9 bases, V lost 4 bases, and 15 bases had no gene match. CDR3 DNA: TGTGCCAGCAGTGGAGTGGGTCTAGCGGAAATCAGTGAGCAGTTCTTC. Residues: CASSGVGLAEISEQFF.

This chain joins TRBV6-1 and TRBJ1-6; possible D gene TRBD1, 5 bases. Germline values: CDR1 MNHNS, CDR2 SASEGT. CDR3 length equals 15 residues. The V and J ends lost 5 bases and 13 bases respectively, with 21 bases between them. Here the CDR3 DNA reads TGTGCCAGCAGTCGTGGGGGACGGAGAGAGGTTCCCCTCCACTTT. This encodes CASSRGGRREVPLHF.